These T cell receptor beta chains were read from a single sample in a study of blood T cells in healthy people across ages. TCRdb fed the 5' RACE reads into MiXCR, producing one record per CDR3 protein. The table shows hundreds of thousands of distinct CDR3 sequences, with 36% occurring only once. Sequencing was performed on blood. These receptors were obtained from a man aged 18 to 29 in good health. Each CDR3 is given with its conserved first and last residue. Each record gives: clone size, D gene, J gene, V gene, CDR3 DNA, CDR3 protein. The D gene is left open where the match is weak. Size values are once, few and many counts, or a class for expanded clones, and some rows have none.

clone size: once; D gene: NA; J gene: TRBJ2-3; V gene: TRBV7-2; CDR3 DNA: TGTGCCAGCAGCTTATCCCCAGGAGGGGGGGATACGCAGTATTTT; CDR3 protein: CASSLSPGGGDTQYF
clone size: NA; D gene: TRBD1; J gene: TRBJ1-1; V gene: TRBV15; CDR3 DNA: TGTGCCACCAGCAGAGATTTGGCAGGGGGCCTCAGCAGGGCTTTCTTT; CDR3 protein: CATSRDLAGGLSRAFF
clone size: NA; D gene: NA; J gene: TRBJ2-3; V gene: TRBV4-2; CDR3 DNA: TGTGCCAGCAGCCAAGCGGCCCTTACAGATACGCAGTATTTT; CDR3 protein: CASSQAALTDTQYF
clone size: NA; D gene: NA; J gene: TRBJ1-1; V gene: TRBV6-5; CDR3 DNA: TGTGCCAGCAGTTACTCGATGGTCCAGGCGGCCTGGAACACTGAAGCTTTCTTT; CDR3 protein: CASSYSMVQAAWNTEAFF
clone size: few; D gene: NA; J gene: TRBJ1-2; V gene: TRBV21-1; CDR3 DNA: TGTGCCAGCAGCAAATGGACTATGGGGACAGGAGAAACCTATGGCTACACCTTC; CDR3 protein: CASSKWTMGTGETYGYTF
clone size: once; D gene: TRBD1; J gene: TRBJ1-2; V gene: TRBV10-3; CDR3 DNA: TGTGCCATCAGTAGGACAGGGGAGGGCGAGAGTAACTATGGCTACACCTTC; CDR3 protein: CAISRTGEGESNYGYTF
clone size: NA; D gene: NA; J gene: TRBJ1-5; V gene: TRBV21-1; CDR3 DNA: TGTGCCAGCAGCGCGCCGACAGGGCAGGATCAGCCCCAGCATTTT; CDR3 protein: CASSAPTGQDQPQHF
clone size: few; D gene: NA; J gene: TRBJ2-3; V gene: TRBV20-1; CDR3 DNA: TGCAGTGCTAGAGGCCCTCTTCTGGGCGGTCTTTTAGATACGCAGTATTTT; CDR3 protein: CSARGPLLGGLLDTQYF
clone size: few; D gene: NA; J gene: TRBJ1-6; V gene: TRBV10-3; CDR3 DNA: TGTGCCATCAGTGAGTCGCGGGGAGGCGATAATTCACCCCTCCACTTT; CDR3 protein: CAISESRGGDNSPLHF
clone size: NA; D gene: NA; J gene: TRBJ2-2; V gene: TRBV5-1; CDR3 DNA: TGCGCCAGCAGCAGAGACGGGGGGCGCGTCACCGGGGAGCTGTTTTTT; CDR3 protein: CASSRDGGRVTGELFF
clone size: NA; D gene: TRBD1; J gene: TRBJ2-7; V gene: TRBV7-2; CDR3 DNA: TGTGCCAGCAGTGAGGGACAGGGTATCGCCTACGAGCAGTACTTC; CDR3 protein: CASSEGQGIAYEQYF
clone size: few; D gene: NA; J gene: TRBJ1-2; V gene: TRBV4-2; CDR3 DNA: TGTGCCAGCAGCCAAGATCGAGGAGGAGGCTATGGCTACACCTTC; CDR3 protein: CASSQDRGGGYGYTF
clone size: few; D gene: NA; J gene: TRBJ1-1; V gene: TRBV12-3/TRBV12-4; CDR3 DNA: TGTGCCAGCAGTGAGACGGGGTACACTGAAGCTTTCTTT; CDR3 protein: CASSETGYTEAFF
clone size: NA; D gene: TRBD1; J gene: TRBJ1-2; V gene: TRBV27; CDR3 DNA: TGTGCCAGCAGTCCCCTCTCGACAGGGGGAGCTAACTATGGCTACACCTTC; CDR3 protein: CASSPLSTGGANYGYTF
clone size: NA; D gene: NA; J gene: TRBJ2-1; V gene: TRBV5-1; CDR3 DNA: TGCGCCAGCAGCTTGGAGCCCACGAACAATGAGCAGTTCTTC; CDR3 protein: CASSLEPTNNEQFF
clone size: many; D gene: NA; J gene: TRBJ2-3; V gene: TRBV9; CDR3 DNA: TGTGCCAGCAGCCCCGGGAGACCTAGAGATACGCAGTATTTT; CDR3 protein: CASSPGRPRDTQYF
clone size: few; D gene: NA; J gene: TRBJ2-7; V gene: TRBV2; CDR3 DNA: TGTGCCAGCAACCCCGGGCAGGCTCTTACCTACGAGCAGTACTTC; CDR3 protein: CASNPGQALTYEQYF
clone size: few; D gene: TRBD2; J gene: TRBJ2-3; V gene: TRBV2; CDR3 DNA: TGTGCCAGCAGTGCACTCTCTAGCGGGGGCACAGATACGCAGTATTTT; CDR3 protein: CASSALSSGGTDTQYF
clone size: few; D gene: NA; J gene: TRBJ1-5; V gene: TRBV4-1; CDR3 DNA: TGCGCCAGCAGCCAAGGCAGAGAGAATCAGCCCCAGCATTTT; CDR3 protein: CASSQGRENQPQHF
clone size: many; D gene: NA; J gene: TRBJ1-2; V gene: TRBV12-3/TRBV12-4; CDR3 DNA: TGTGCCAGCACCCTGCCGTCGGCAGGCGGGGGCTACACCTTC; CDR3 protein: CASTLPSAGGGYTF
clone size: few; D gene: TRBD2; J gene: TRBJ2-3; V gene: TRBV7-3; CDR3 DNA: TGTGCCAGCAGCTTATCTAGCGGGGGGTTTGTCTCTAGCACAGATACGCAGTATTTT; CDR3 protein: CASSLSSGGFVSSTDTQYF
clone size: NA; D gene: NA; J gene: TRBJ2-3; V gene: TRBV29-1; CDR3 DNA: TGCAGCGTTGTCCAAGCGACTTGGTCAGATACGCAGTATTTT; CDR3 protein: CSVVQATWSDTQYF
clone size: NA; D gene: TRBD2; J gene: TRBJ2-1; V gene: TRBV7-6; CDR3 DNA: TGTGCCAGCAGCTCCTCTCCTCCAGCGGGGGGGAGTTACAATGAGCAGTTCTTC; CDR3 protein: CASSSSPPAGGSYNEQFF
clone size: NA; D gene: TRBD1; J gene: TRBJ1-2; V gene: TRBV12-3/TRBV12-4; CDR3 DNA: TGTGCCGGCAGTCCAGACAGGGGGCTACGCGGCTACACCTTC; CDR3 protein: CAGSPDRGLRGYTF
clone size: many; D gene: NA; J gene: TRBJ2-3; V gene: TRBV29-1; CDR3 DNA: TGCAGCGTTGAGGGCGGCGGCACAGATACGCAGTATTTT; CDR3 protein: CSVEGGGTDTQYF
clone size: once; D gene: NA; J gene: TRBJ1-4; V gene: TRBV20-1; CDR3 DNA: TGCAGTGCTAGCTCCGGGACAAGTAATGAAAAACTGTTTTTT; CDR3 protein: CSASSGTSNEKLFF
clone size: few; D gene: NA; J gene: TRBJ2-5; V gene: TRBV6-5; CDR3 DNA: TGTGCCAGCACCCCAGACAGGGAGACCCAGTACTTC; CDR3 protein: CASTPDRETQYF
clone size: NA; D gene: NA; J gene: TRBJ1-6; V gene: TRBV20-1; CDR3 DNA: TGCAGTGCTAGAGGGACAGAAAATTCACCCCCCCACTTT; CDR3 protein: CSARGTENSPPHF
clone size: NA; D gene: NA; J gene: TRBJ1-2; V gene: TRBV5-1; CDR3 DNA: TGCGCCAGCAGCTTGTTTTTAGGAGGGCGCCATGGCTACACCTTC; CDR3 protein: CASSLFLGGRHGYTF
clone size: once; D gene: NA; J gene: TRBJ1-1; V gene: TRBV28; CDR3 DNA: TGTGCCAGCAGTTCGTTGGGCACGGCGGACACTGAAGCTTTCTTT; CDR3 protein: CASSSLGTADTEAFF
clone size: few; D gene: NA; J gene: TRBJ2-2; V gene: TRBV5-5; CDR3 DNA: TGTGCCAGCAGTTCAACAGGGATGTACACCGGGGAGCTGTTTTTT; CDR3 protein: CASSSTGMYTGELFF
clone size: few; D gene: NA; J gene: TRBJ1-5; V gene: TRBV3-1; CDR3 DNA: TGTGCCAGCAGCCAGGGGGGCGGGGGCTACGTGCAGCCCCAGCATTTT; CDR3 protein: CASSQGGGGYVQPQHF
clone size: many; D gene: TRBD2; J gene: TRBJ2-1; V gene: TRBV7-8; CDR3 DNA: TGTGCCAGCAGCTTAGCCGGGAGGTACAATGAGCAGTTCTTC; CDR3 protein: CASSLAGRYNEQFF
clone size: NA; D gene: NA; J gene: TRBJ2-3; V gene: TRBV14; CDR3 DNA: TGTGCCAGCAGCCAAGAGATCGATGGAGATACGCAGTATTTT; CDR3 protein: CASSQEIDGDTQYF
clone size: NA; D gene: NA; J gene: TRBJ2-7; V gene: TRBV12-5; CDR3 DNA: TGTGCTAGTGTCCTGACGGGGTACGAGCAGTACTTC; CDR3 protein: CASVLTGYEQYF
clone size: few; D gene: TRBD1; J gene: TRBJ1-2; V gene: TRBV2; CDR3 DNA: TGTGCCAGCAGCCCGCGGGACAGGGTCTATGGCTACACCTTC; CDR3 protein: CASSPRDRVYGYTF
clone size: NA; D gene: NA; J gene: TRBJ1-2; V gene: TRBV2; CDR3 DNA: TGTGCCAGCAGTGAACTAGGACTTTATGGCTACACCTTC; CDR3 protein: CASSELGLYGYTF
clone size: NA; D gene: NA; J gene: TRBJ2-2; V gene: TRBV2; CDR3 DNA: TGTGCCAGCAGTGAAGGACAGATCGGGAAGCTGTTTTTT; CDR3 protein: CASSEGQIGKLFF
clone size: few; D gene: TRBD2; J gene: TRBJ2-7; V gene: TRBV5-1; CDR3 DNA: TGCGCCAGCAGCTTCGGACTAGCGGGCTACGAGCAGTACTTC; CDR3 protein: CASSFGLAGYEQYF
clone size: NA; D gene: NA; J gene: TRBJ2-5; V gene: TRBV7-2; CDR3 DNA: TGTGCCAGCAACTCCCTCTGGAGAGGCGACGGGCATTCGGAGACCCAGTACTTC; CDR3 protein: CASNSLWRGDGHSETQYF
clone size: once; D gene: TRBD2; J gene: TRBJ2-7; V gene: TRBV5-1; CDR3 DNA: TGCGCCAGCAGCTCTGGGACTAGCGGGACTAATACCTACGAGCAGTACTTC; CDR3 protein: CASSSGTSGTNTYEQYF
clone size: NA; D gene: NA; J gene: TRBJ2-1; V gene: TRBV6-6; CDR3 DNA: TGTGCCAGCAGTACGGGATCGGTTAACTACAATGAGCAGTTCTTC; CDR3 protein: CASSTGSVNYNEQFF
clone size: NA; D gene: NA; J gene: TRBJ1-2; V gene: TRBV12-5; CDR3 DNA: TGTGCTAGTGGTACCAGCAGGTTGCATGGCTACACCTTC; CDR3 protein: CASGTSRLHGYTF